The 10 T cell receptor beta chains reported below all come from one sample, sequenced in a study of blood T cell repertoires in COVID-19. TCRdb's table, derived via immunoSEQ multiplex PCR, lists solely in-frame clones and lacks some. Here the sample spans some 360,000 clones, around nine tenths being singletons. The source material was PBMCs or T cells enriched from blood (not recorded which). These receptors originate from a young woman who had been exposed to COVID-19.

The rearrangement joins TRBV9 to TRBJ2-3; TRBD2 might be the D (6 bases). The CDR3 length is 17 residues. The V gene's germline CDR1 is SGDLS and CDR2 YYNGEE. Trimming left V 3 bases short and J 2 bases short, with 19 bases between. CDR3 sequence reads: CASSARRGGRDTDTQYF. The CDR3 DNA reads TGTGCCAGCAGCGCCAGGAGGGGCGGGCGGGACACAGATACGCAGTATTTT.

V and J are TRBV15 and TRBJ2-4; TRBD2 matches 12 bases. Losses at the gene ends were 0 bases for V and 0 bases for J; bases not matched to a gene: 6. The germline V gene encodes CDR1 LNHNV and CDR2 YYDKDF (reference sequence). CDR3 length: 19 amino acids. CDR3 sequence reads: CATSRDGTSGLLAKNIQYF. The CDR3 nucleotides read TGTGCCACCAGCAGAGATGGGACTAGCGGGCTCCTAGCCAAAAACATTCAGTACTTC.

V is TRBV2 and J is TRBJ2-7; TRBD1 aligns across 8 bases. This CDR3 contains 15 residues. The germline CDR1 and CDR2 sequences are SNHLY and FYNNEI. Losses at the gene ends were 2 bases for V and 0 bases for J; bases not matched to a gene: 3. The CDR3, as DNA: TGTGCCAGCAGTGAAACAGGGGGGTACTCCTACGAGCAGTACTTC. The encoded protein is CASSETGGYSYEQYF.

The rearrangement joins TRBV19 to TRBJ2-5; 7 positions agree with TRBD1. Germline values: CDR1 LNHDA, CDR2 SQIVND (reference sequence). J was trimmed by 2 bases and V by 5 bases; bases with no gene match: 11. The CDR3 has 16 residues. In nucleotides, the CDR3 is TGTGCCAGTAGTGGACCCGGGACAGTTCTACAAGAGACCCAGTACTTC. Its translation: CASSGPGTVLQETQYF. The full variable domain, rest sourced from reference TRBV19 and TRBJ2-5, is DGGITQSPKYLFRKEGQNVTLSCEQNLNHDAMYWYRQDPGQGLRLIYYSQIVNDFQKGDIAEGYSVSREKKESFPLTVTSAQKNPTAFYLCASSGPGTVLQETQYFGPGTRLLVL.

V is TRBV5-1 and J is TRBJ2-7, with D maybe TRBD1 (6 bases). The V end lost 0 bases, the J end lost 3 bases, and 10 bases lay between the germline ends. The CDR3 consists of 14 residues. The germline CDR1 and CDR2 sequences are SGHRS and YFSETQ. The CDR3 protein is CASSLGTESYEQYF. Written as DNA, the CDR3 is TGCGCCAGCAGCTTGGGGACAGAGAGCTACGAGCAGTACTTC.

The CDR3 bases are TGTGCCAGCTCACCCCCAGGGACTGGGGCCAACGTCCTGACTTTC. It specifies CASSPPGTGANVLTF. The chain uses TRBV18 and TRBJ2-6, with TRBD1 as a possible D gene (5 bases). V gave up 3 bases and J gave up 2 bases, with 8 bases separating them. The CDR3 runs to 15 residues. Germline CDR1 is KGHSH and CDR2 is LQKENI. Using reference TRBV18 and TRBJ2-6 for the parts outside the CDR3, the full variable domain is NAGVMQNPRHLVRRRGQEARLRCSPMKGHSHVYWYRQLPEEGLKFMVYLQKENIIDESGMPKERFSAEFPKEGPSILRIQQVVRGDSAAYFCASSPPGTGANVLTFGAGSRLTVL.

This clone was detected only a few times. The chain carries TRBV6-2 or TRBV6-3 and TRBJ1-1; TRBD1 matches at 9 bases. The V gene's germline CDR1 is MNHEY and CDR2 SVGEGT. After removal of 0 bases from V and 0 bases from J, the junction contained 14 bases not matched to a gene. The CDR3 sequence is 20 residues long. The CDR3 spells CASSYSGQGFAAWMNTEAFF. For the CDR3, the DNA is TGTGCCAGCAGTTACTCAGGACAGGGGTTTGCCGCTTGGATGAACACTGAAGCTTTCTTT.

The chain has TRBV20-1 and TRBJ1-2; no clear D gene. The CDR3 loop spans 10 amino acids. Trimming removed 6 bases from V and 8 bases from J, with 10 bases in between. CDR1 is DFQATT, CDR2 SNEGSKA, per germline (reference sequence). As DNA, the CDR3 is TGCAGTGCGGAGGAGAAGGGCTACACCTTC. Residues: CSAEEKGYTF.

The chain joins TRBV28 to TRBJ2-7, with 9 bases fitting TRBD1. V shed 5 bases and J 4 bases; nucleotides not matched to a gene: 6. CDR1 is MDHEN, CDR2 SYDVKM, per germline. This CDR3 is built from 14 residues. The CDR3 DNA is TGTGCCAGCAGTACCGGGACAGGGCTTTACGAGCAGTACTTC. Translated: CASSTGTGLYEQYF.

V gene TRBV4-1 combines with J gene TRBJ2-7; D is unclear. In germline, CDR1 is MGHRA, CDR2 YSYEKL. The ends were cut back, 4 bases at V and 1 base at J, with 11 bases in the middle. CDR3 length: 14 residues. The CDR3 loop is CASSPTDFSYEQYF. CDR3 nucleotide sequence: TGCGCCAGCAGCCCTACTGACTTTTCCTACGAGCAGTACTTC.